Included here is one T cell receptor (beta chain) sequence, with context. Participant age was about 18 to 89 years, and participants resided in about two dozen US areas. Original handling: It was from reference gene primer amplification that nucleated cell counts were estimated. The table came from immunoSEQ multiplex PCR; TCRdb's copy has only in-frame clones and leaves some out. The DNA was the basis for D and trimming; V, J and clone size are from that table. The sample has roughly 220,000 clones, 80% seen once. The data stem from a study of blood T cell repertoires in COVID-19. Turning to the study itself: Samples came from the United States, Italy and Spain, spanning acute and convalescent COVID-19. T cells, B-cell-depleted T cells, or PBMCs provided the cDNA or gDNA that served as material.

The CDR3 runs to 14 residues. Per the germline V gene, CDR1 is SGHRS and CDR2 is YFSETQ. Trimming cost V 5 bases and J 0 bases, with 6 bases left between them. The chain employs TRBV5-1 and TRBJ1-6; no reliable D call. The TCR sequence derives from a man younger than 45 with acute COVID-19. Sequenced: PBMCs or T cells enriched from blood (not recorded which). CDR3 sequence (DNA): TGCGCCAGCAGTGGTAGCTCCTATAATTCACCCCTCCACTTT. Protein product: CASSGSSYNSPLHF.